These T cell receptor beta chains were read from a single sample in a study of identical twins. TCRdb re-derived calls from the 5' RACE reads in MiXCR, one entry per CDR3 protein. This sample carries 450,000 or so distinct CDR3 sequences, 13% to 15% of them seen once, and the ten largest clones take about 0.53%. These data are also associated with another study on yellow fever vaccine responses in identical twins.

Material for sequencing was CD4+ T cells sorted from blood. These receptors came from a woman aged 18-30 years in good health. Both conserved end residues are part of each CDR3. Each record gives: J gene, D gene, CDR3 length, V gene, clone size, CDR3 DNA, CDR3 protein. A D gene is named only where the DNA matches it firmly. Clone size is shown for a subset of rows, as once, few, many or a class of expanded clone.

>TRBJ2-6|NA|18|TRBV15|NA
TGTGCCACCAGCAGAGATCTGTGGGCAGCCTCTGGGGCCAACGTCCTGACTTTC
CATSRDLWAASGANVLTF
>TRBJ2-3|NA|12|TRBV5-1|many
TGCGCCAGCAGCTTGGACAGAGATACGCAGTATTTT
CASSLDRDTQYF
>TRBJ2-3|NA|15|TRBV12-3/TRBV12-4|few
TGTGCCAGCAGTTTGGAGACAGGCGGCACAGATACGCAGTATTTT
CASSLETGGTDTQYF
>TRBJ2-1|NA|14|TRBV6-1|NA
TGTGCCAGCAGGCGGGCTAGCTCCTACAATGAGCAGTTCTTC
CASRRASSYNEQFF
>TRBJ2-3|NA|15|TRBV12-3/TRBV12-4|NA
TGTGCCAGCAGCACGACCGTGGCTAGCACAGATACGCAGTATTTT
CASSTTVASTDTQYF
>TRBJ1-1|NA|14|TRBV6-2/TRBV6-3|NA
TGTGCCAGCAGTTCAATTCGGGAGAACACTGAAGCTTTCTTT
CASSSIRENTEAFF
>TRBJ2-2|NA|11|TRBV7-2|few
TGTGCCATCGGATACACCGGGGAGCTGTTTTTT
CAIGYTGELFF
>TRBJ2-3|TRBD2|16|TRBV10-3|NA
TGTGCCATCAGTGAGCCTCCCGTGGCTAGCGGGAGAGGGTGGTATTTT
CAISEPPVASGRGWYF
>TRBJ2-7|NA|11|TRBV29-1|few
TGCAGCGTTGGTCGGAACTACGAGCAGTACTTC
CSVGRNYEQYF
>TRBJ2-1|TRBD2|15|TRBV27|NA
TGTGCCAGCAGACCCGGGACTAGCGGGAGGAATGGGCAGTTCTTC
CASRPGTSGRNGQFF
>TRBJ2-7|NA|13|TRBV5-6|NA
TGTGCCAGCAGCTTGACGGCAGGCCACGAGCAGTACTTC
CASSLTAGHEQYF
>TRBJ2-3|NA|15|TRBV10-3|NA
TGTGCCACCCGTACCAGGGCCTCTAGCACAGATACGCAGTATTTT
CATRTRASSTDTQYF
>TRBJ2-7|TRBD2|15|TRBV20-1|few
TGCAGTGCTAGACTAGCGGAGACCCAGGGCGCCGAGCAGTACTTC
CSARLAETQGAEQYF
>TRBJ2-1|NA|15|TRBV5-1|many
TGCGCCAGCAGCTTGGTCCGAGTCGACTACAATGAGCAGTTCTTC
CASSLVRVDYNEQFF
>TRBJ2-3|TRBD1|14|TRBV2|few
TGTGCCAGCAGGGAGGGGACAGGGGGCTCCTTGCAGTATTTT
CASREGTGGSLQYF
>TRBJ2-1|TRBD2|17|TRBV10-3|NA
TGTGCCATCAGTTTAAGCTTTGGACTAGCGGAACACAATGAGCAGTTCTTC
CAISLSFGLAEHNEQFF
>TRBJ2-3|NA|14|TRBV5-1|few
TGCGCCAGCAGCTTGCAGGGTTTTGAAGATACGCAGTATTTT
CASSLQGFEDTQYF
>TRBJ2-3|TRBD2|15|TRBV9|few
TGTGCCAGCAGCGTTCAAGCGGGGGGCACAGATACGCAGTATTTT
CASSVQAGGTDTQYF
>TRBJ2-7|NA|15|TRBV5-1|many
TGCGCCAGCAGCTTGGTTACCGGTGGGGACTACGAGCAGTACTTC
CASSLVTGGDYEQYF
>TRBJ2-5|NA|15|TRBV7-9|NA
TGTGCCGGCAGCTTAGCGAGAATAGCTCAAGAGACCCAGTACTTC
CAGSLARIAQETQYF
>TRBJ2-5|NA|15|TRBV11-2|many
TGTGCCAGCAGCTTAGATTCGGGCAGCGGGGAGACCCAGTACTTC
CASSLDSGSGETQYF
>TRBJ2-3|TRBD1|15|TRBV29-1|few
TGCAGCTCCAACGACTGGGGGACAGGGAAAGATACGCAGTATTTT
CSSNDWGTGKDTQYF
>TRBJ2-4|NA|15|TRBV29-1|NA
TGCAGCGTTAGCCAGATAGGGGGGGTACAAAACATTCAGTACTTC
CSVSQIGGVQNIQYF